This TCR beta chain derives from a study of T cell responses to AZD1222 COVID-19 vaccine. Clones were read by immunoSEQ multiplex PCR, and TCRdb kept only the in-frame ones, dropping some. Of about 120,000 clones listed, under 95% are singletons. The receptor's source is an adult in good health. The source material was peripheral blood, sampled on day 0 of AZD1222 vaccination.

The CDR3 here is CASSSGTGSGYTF. The CDR3 DNA is TGTGCCAGCAGTTCCGGTACGGGTAGTGGCTACACCTTC. The V and J genes are TRBV27 and TRBJ1-2; D is ambiguous. The germline V gene encodes CDR1 MNHEY and CDR2 SMNVEV (reference sequence). Trimming took off 4 bases at V and 7 bases at J, with 13 bases between the two ends. This CDR3 comprises 13 residues.